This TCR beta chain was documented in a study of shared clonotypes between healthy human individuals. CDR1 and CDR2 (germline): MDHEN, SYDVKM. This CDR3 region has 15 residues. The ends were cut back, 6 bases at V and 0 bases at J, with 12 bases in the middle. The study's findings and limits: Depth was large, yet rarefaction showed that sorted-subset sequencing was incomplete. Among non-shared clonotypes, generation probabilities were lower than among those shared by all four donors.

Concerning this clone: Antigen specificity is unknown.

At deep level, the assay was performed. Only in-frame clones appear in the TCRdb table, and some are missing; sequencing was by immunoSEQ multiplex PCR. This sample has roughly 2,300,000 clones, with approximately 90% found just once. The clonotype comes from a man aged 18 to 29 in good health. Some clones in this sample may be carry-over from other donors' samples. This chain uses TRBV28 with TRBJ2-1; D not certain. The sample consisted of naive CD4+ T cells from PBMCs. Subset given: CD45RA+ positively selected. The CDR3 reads CASSPPQISYNEQFF. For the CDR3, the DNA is TGTGCCAGCAGCCCCCCCCAGATCTCCTACAATGAGCAGTTCTTC.